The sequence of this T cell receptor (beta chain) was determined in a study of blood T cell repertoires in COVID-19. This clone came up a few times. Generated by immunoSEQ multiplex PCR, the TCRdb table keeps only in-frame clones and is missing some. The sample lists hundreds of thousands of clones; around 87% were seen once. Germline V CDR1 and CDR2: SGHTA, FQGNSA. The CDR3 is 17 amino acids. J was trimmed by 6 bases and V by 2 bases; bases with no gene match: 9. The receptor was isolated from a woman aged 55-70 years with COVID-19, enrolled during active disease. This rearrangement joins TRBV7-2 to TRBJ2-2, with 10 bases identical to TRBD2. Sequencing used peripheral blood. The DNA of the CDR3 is TGTGCCAGCAGCTTATTCGGGAGCGGGGGGGCCGCCGGGGAGCTGTTTTTT. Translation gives CASSLFGSGGAAGELFF.